Listed below are T cell receptor beta chains from one sample, sequenced in a study of post-analysis software for immune sequencing data. TCRdb passed the PCR reads through MiXCR, listing each CDR3 protein once. The sample carries 450,000 to 700,000 distinct CDR3 sequences, about 44% recorded once. Sequenced material: blood. These receptors all stem from a girl aged 5-17 years with multiple sclerosis. CDR3s leave out the opening cysteine and the closing phenylalanine or tryptophan.

v_call | cdr3_aa
TRBV5-1 | ASSLDRGGATEAF
TRBV6-6 | ASSAGDYGYT
TRBV12-3/TRBV12-4 | ASSIETGGANVLT
TRBV5-1 | ASGNGDRGKETQY
TRBV3-1 | ASSQEREGPSGYGYT
TRBV6-4 | ASSDGLAGPGTQY
TRBV12-3/TRBV12-4 | ASRGLVNEQF
TRBV20-1 | SARSRTSQETQY
TRBV29-1 | SGQLVGANEQF
TRBV2 | ASMKVGTEAF
TRBV12-3/TRBV12-4 | ASSTRGKANTEAF
TRBV20-1 | SASRGPGANEKLF
TRBV11-3 | ASSLGEGNMGDEQF
TRBV7-2 | ASSQQGGLNTGELF
TRBV27 | ASRDLQGGKINEQF
TRBV12-3/TRBV12-4 | ASSNTGGGSNYGYT
TRBV28 | ASSLRSSGNYEQY
TRBV20-1 | SARAGAGYGYT